This TCR beta chain was found in a study of technical replicates of blood from several donors. The data were produced by immunoSEQ multiplex PCR, yet TCRdb's version contains in-frame clones alone and is incomplete. The data contain about 93,000 clones, about 95% of them seen just once; the ten biggest clones take up just over 0.25%. The receptor's source is a human donor in good health. The sample consisted of T cells isolated from PBMCs.

The CDR3 DNA sequence: TGTGCCAGCAGCGGACGCTCAGCGGGAGGGCCCCTGAATGAGCAGTTCTTC. As protein: CASSGRSAGGPLNEQFF. This rearrangement joins TRBV9 to TRBJ2-1; 10 bases are shared with TRBD2. Trimming took 3 bases from V and 7 from J; bases not matched to a gene: 13. CDR1 and CDR2 from the germline V gene are SGDLS and YYNGEE. The CDR3 has 17 amino acids. The full variable domain, rest sourced from reference TRBV9 and TRBJ2-1, is DSGVTQTPKHLITATGQRVTLRCSPRSGDLSVYWYQQSLDQGLQFLIQYYNGEERAKGNILERFSAQQFPDLHSELNLSSLELGDSALYFCASSGRSAGGPLNEQFFGPGTRLTVL.